One sample yielded the 8 T cell receptor beta chains listed below, sequenced in a study of cytomegalovirus exposure and HLA in healthy donors. The PCR was carried out with 60 Vbeta primers and 13 Jbeta primers. Produced via immunoSEQ multiplex PCR; TCRdb's table is partial and in-frame only. The sample holds 150,000 or so clones; approximately 80% are singletons and the top ten take 2.4%. Sequencing was carried out using PBMCs. The source of these receptors is a man in his forties or fifties in good health and CMV-seronegative.

The chain is built from TRBV15 and TRBJ2-1; 9 bases agree with TRBD2. Germline V lookup: CDR1 LNHNV, CDR2 YYDKDF (reference sequence). V shed 9 bases, J shed 0 bases, and the junction held 6 bases outside the gene matches. The CDR3 loop spans 15 amino acids. In DNA form, the CDR3 reads TGTGCCACAGAGGCGGGAGGGAGCTCCTACAATGAGCAGTTCTTC. Translated, it gives CATEAGGSSYNEQFF.

J is TRBJ2-7 and V is TRBV2, with 9 bases lining up with TRBD2. The J segment lost 5 bases and the V segment lost 8 bases, leaving 4 bases of the junction unmatched. Germline V gene sequence: CDR1 SNHLY, CDR2 FYNNEI. CDR3 length equals 12 residues. The CDR3 DNA reads TGTGCCAGCGGACTAGCGAACCACGAGCAGTACTTC. Protein sequence: CASGLANHEQYF.

The sample holds one count of this clone. The junction departs from germline at one end; a sequencing error may be responsible. The chain recombines TRBV7-8 with TRBJ1-4; D remains ambiguous. This CDR3 has 14 amino acids. Per germline, CDR1 SGHVS and CDR2 FQNEAQ. CDR3 loop: CASSLGSTYEKLFF. As DNA, the CDR3 is TGTGCCAGCAGCTTAGGGTCAACTTATGAAAAACTGTTTTTT. Looking up the rest from reference TRBV7-8 and TRBJ1-4 gives the full variable domain: GAGVSQSPRYKVAKRGQDVALRCDPISGHVSLFWYQQALGQGPEFLTYFQNEAQLDKSGLPSDRFFAERPEGSVSTLKIQRTQQEDSAVYLCASSLGSTYEKLFFGSGTQLSVL.

The V gene is TRBV28, the J gene TRBJ1-5, with D maybe TRBD1 (5 bases). The CDR3 loop spans 15 amino acids. The V and J ends lost 9 bases and 0 bases respectively, with 15 bases between them. Germline V gene data show CDR1 as MDHEN and CDR2 as SYDVKM. The CDR3 coding sequence is TGTGCCAGTCGTAACGGGGGGAATAGCAATCAGCCCCAGCATTTT. Translated, it gives CASRNGGNSNQPQHF.

The chain uses TRBV10-1 and TRBJ2-3, with TRBD2 identical over 9 bases. This CDR3 has 16 residues. V lost 3 bases, J lost 0 bases, and 4 bases stayed unmatched. Germline-derived CDR1 and CDR2 are WNHNN and SYGVQD (reference sequence). CDR3 in amino acids: CASSEGLAMSTDTQYF. CDR3 nucleotides: TGCGCCAGCAGTGAAGGACTAGCGATGAGCACAGATACGCAGTATTTT.

In its sample, this clone was seen once. This chain joins TRBV5-4 and TRBJ2-2; tentative D call: TRBD2 (5 bases). This CDR3 is built from 16 residues. V was clipped by 4 bases and J by 5 bases, with 18 bases between them. Germline loops: CDR1 SGHNT, CDR2 YYREEE (reference sequence). CDR3: CASSRYLGERTGELFF. For the CDR3, the DNA is TGTGCCAGCAGCCGTTACCTGGGAGAACGGACCGGGGAGCTGTTTTTT.

The V gene is TRBV5-6, the J gene TRBJ2-7; possibly TRBD1 for D (6 bases). Germline V gene data show CDR1 as SGHDT and CDR2 as YYEEEE. V shed 2 bases and J shed 0 bases, with 12 bases lying between them. The length of the CDR3 is 15 residues. For the CDR3, the DNA is TGTGCCAGCAGCTTCAGGGGTCTAAGCTCCTACGAGCAGTACTTC. Encoded protein: CASSFRGLSSYEQYF.

This chain links TRBV5-4 with TRBJ2-1, with TRBD2 as a possible D gene (6 bases). Germline V lookup: CDR1 SGHNT, CDR2 YYREEE (reference sequence). The CDR3 is 17 amino acids. V was shortened by 4 bases and J by 7 bases, with 24 bases between the two germline ends. The CDR3, as DNA: TGTGCCAGCAGCCCCACCCTAGCGCTTGGGGTGAAGAATGAGCAGTTCTTC. It specifies CASSPTLALGVKNEQFF.